The rows below give T cell receptor beta chains drawn from one sample of a study of shared clonotypes between healthy human individuals. TCRdb's table, derived via immunoSEQ multiplex PCR, lists solely in-frame clones and lacks some. The sample has fewer than 600,000 clones, roughly 72% seen once. Sequenced: PBMCs. These receptor sequences come from a middle-aged woman in good health. Some clones in this sample may be carry-over from other donors' samples. CDR3s include the opening cysteine and the closing phenylalanine or tryptophan. Each record gives: J gene, clone size, V gene, D gene, CDR3 DNA, CDR3 protein. D genes are given only for firm matches. Clone size is given for some rows only: seen once, a few or many times, or a class if the clone is expanded.

TRBJ2-3 - TRBV21-1 - TGTGCCAGCAGCGACCCGACTAGCGGGAAGACAGATACGCAGTATTTT CASSDPTSGKTDTQYF
TRBJ2-3 - TRBV27 - TGTGCCAGCCGGGAGTGGGGGGCAGATACGCAGTATTTT CASREWGADTQYF
TRBJ1-1 few TRBV28 TRBD1 TGTGCCAGCAGTCCTCGACAGGGGGCGCGGGGAACTGAAGCTTTCTTT CASSPRQGARGTEAFF
TRBJ2-7 - TRBV6-1 - TGTGCCAGCAGTGAACCGCCCGGGAGACCCTACGAGCAGTACTTC CASSEPPGRPYEQYF
TRBJ1-2 once TRBV4-3 - TGCGCCAGCAGCCAAGATAACGTTAATTCTTATGGCTACACCTTC CASSQDNVNSYGYTF
TRBJ2-2 few TRBV19 - TGTGCCAGTAGTATAGGTCCGGGAACGGGGGAGCTGTTTTTT CASSIGPGTGELFF
TRBJ1-2 - TRBV19 TRBD1 TGTGCCAGTAGTAAAACCCCAGGACAGGGTGGCTACACCTTC CASSKTPGQGGYTF
TRBJ2-7 - TRBV7-2 - TGTGCCAGCAGCTTAGGGGTTTTTAGGGAGCAGTACTTC CASSLGVFREQYF
TRBJ1-4 - TRBV27 - TGTGCCAGCAGTTTCGCAGGGGCGACAACTAATGAAAAACTGTTTTTT CASSFAGATTNEKLFF
TRBJ2-1 - TRBV19 TRBD2 TGTGCCACGACTAGCGGGAGATCAGGCAATGAGCAGTTCTTC CATTSGRSGNEQFF
TRBJ2-3 few TRBV19 - TGTGCCAGTAATCGGGGGACTAGCACAGATACGCAGTATTTT CASNRGTSTDTQYF
TRBJ2-2 - TRBV18 - TGTGCCAGCTCACCCCCCGGTGTAAACACCGGGGAGCTGTTTTTT CASSPPGVNTGELFF
TRBJ2-2 - TRBV30 - TGTGCCTGGAGCCAGGACGGCAGGGTGACCGGGGAGCTGTTTTTT CAWSQDGRVTGELFF
TRBJ1-1 - TRBV10-3 TRBD1 TGTGCCATCAGTGGTGGACAGGGGGCGTCGGACACTGAAGCTTTCTTT CAISGGQGASDTEAFF
TRBJ1-4 - TRBV5-1 - TGCGCCAGCAGCTTGGGGGGTCCTAATGAAAAACTGTTTTTT CASSLGGPNEKLFF
TRBJ2-1 - TRBV7-2 - TGTGCCAGCAGCTTAGACGGGAGCCACAATGAGCAGTTCTTC CASSLDGSHNEQFF
TRBJ2-7 - TRBV6-5 TRBD1 TGTGCCAGCACTCCCGGGACAGCCTACGAGCAGTACTTC CASTPGTAYEQYF
TRBJ2-5 - TRBV29-1 TRBD2 TGCAGCGTTGCGGGGGGGCTAGCGGGAGCGGGCGGCGAGACCCAGTACTTC CSVAGGLAGAGGETQYF
TRBJ2-7 - TRBV6-7 - TGTGCCAGCAGTCCAAAACTTAACCCCTACGAGCAGTACTTC CASSPKLNPYEQYF
TRBJ1-3 - TRBV7-3 - TGTGCCAGCAGCCCAGCCCCGGGACCGCCTGACTCTGGAAACACCATATATTTT CASSPAPGPPDSGNTIYF
TRBJ2-7 - TRBV5-1 TRBD1 TGCGCCAGCAGCCACCGGGACAGGGGCTACGAGCAGTACTTC CASSHRDRGYEQYF
TRBJ2-1 - TRBV4-3 - TGCGCCAGCAGCCAAGATATCGAAAATGAGCAGTTCTTC CASSQDIENEQFF
TRBJ2-1 - TRBV11-2 TRBD2 TGTGCCAGCACCCCCCGGACTAGCGGCCTCAATGAGCAGTTCTTC CASTPRTSGLNEQFF
TRBJ2-5 many TRBV10-3 TRBD1 TGTGCCATCAGTGAATCAGACAGGGGGCTGAAAGAGACCCAGTACTTC CAISESDRGLKETQYF
TRBJ2-4 - TRBV6-5 TRBD2 TGTGCCAGCAAGACTCGGGGGAGGGAGATTCAGTACTTC CASKTRGREIQYF
TRBJ1-2 - TRBV4-2 TRBD1 TGTGCCAGCAGCCAAGGCGCCGGGACAGCCTACTATGGCTACACCTTC CASSQGAGTAYYGYTF
TRBJ1-1 many TRBV2 - TGTGCCAGCACGAGGCAAGTTGAAGCTTTCTTT CASTRQVEAFF
TRBJ2-4 - TRBV5-4 - TGTGCCAGCAGCTTGGAACAGGGTGTTCAGTACTTC CASSLEQGVQYF
TRBJ1-1 - TRBV7-3 - TGTGCCAGCAGCTTGTGGGGGCTCGGTAGGAACACTGAAGCTTTCTTT CASSLWGLGRNTEAFF
TRBJ2-4 - TRBV7-6 - TGTGCCAGCATCCCCAGGGGGAGGGGTGTCCCCAAAAACATTCAGTACTTC CASIPRGRGVPKNIQYF
TRBJ2-7 - TRBV27 - TGTGCCAGCAGTCCTCGGGGCACGGAGGGTTACGAGCAGTACTTC CASSPRGTEGYEQYF
TRBJ1-1 - TRBV14 TRBD1 TGTGCCAGCAGCCCATATACAGGACAGGGGGCATGGACTGAAGCTTTCTTT CASSPYTGQGAWTEAFF